The 31 T cell receptor beta chains in this list originate from one sample, sequenced in a study of blood T cells in healthy people across ages. For the second PCR, which ran for about 6 to 11 cycles, a sample-barcoded 5' primer and a J-beta primer mix were used. In TCRdb, the 5' RACE reads were re-called with MiXCR into one record per CDR3 protein. The sample includes over 500,000 distinct CDR3 sequences, about 27% of them seen just once. These same records also appear under a second study, on T cells of mothers and their children.

Sample: blood. Receptors originate from a boy younger than 10 in good health.

This sequence joins TRBV6-1 and TRBJ2-5; D remains unclear. The CDR3 sequence is 14 residues long. V was shortened by 2 bases and J by 1 base, with 8 bases between the two germline ends. CDR1 and CDR2 from the germline V gene are MNHNS and SASEGT. The DNA of the CDR3 is TGTGCCAGCAGTGAAATCGGACGCCAAGAGACCCAGTACTTC. Protein sequence: CASSEIGRQETQYF.

The chain couples TRBV12-3 or TRBV12-4 to TRBJ2-5; tentatively, D is TRBD1 or TRBD2 (6 bases each). This CDR3 has 18 residues. V lost 1 base and J lost 0, with 18 bases in between. DNA of the CDR3: TGTGCCAGCAGTTTAGAGGGCGGGGCAGGGGATAACCAAGAGACCCAGTACTTC. Its translation is CASSLEGGAGDNQETQYF.

This clonotype has a handful of counts. This chain links TRBV20-1 with TRBJ1-3, with a possible D match to TRBD1 (6 bases). V shed 6 bases and J shed 8 bases, with 23 bases lying between them. Germline CDR1 reads DFQATT; CDR2 reads SNEGSKA (reference sequence). The CDR3 is 15 amino acids. CDR3 amino acids: CSALPTGRSEDTIYF. DNA of the CDR3: TGCAGTGCCCTCCCGACAGGCCGATCTGAGGACACCATATATTTT.

The chain carries TRBV29-1 and TRBJ2-7; D gene ambiguous. Trimming cost V 4 bases and J 4 bases, with 11 bases left between them. Looked up from germline, CDR1 is SQVTM and CDR2 is ANQGSEA. The CDR3 covers 12 residues. CDR3 sequence (DNA): TGCAGCGTTGGCGGCAGAGAGTACGAGCAGTACTTC. Its translation is CSVGGREYEQYF.

The rearrangement links TRBV3-1 to TRBJ2-5; TRBD1 matches 10 bases. In germline, CDR1 is LGHDT, CDR2 YNNKEL (reference sequence). The ends lost 1 base at V and 10 bases at J; junction bases unmatched: 3. CDR3 length equals 13 residues. The CDR3 nucleotides are TGTGCCAGCAGCCAAGGGAGGACAGGGGGCCAGTACTTC. It translates to CASSQGRTGGQYF.

A single count supports this clonotype. The chain uses TRBV12-3 or TRBV12-4 and TRBJ1-4; 8 positions agree with TRBD1. Germline trimming cut 1 base from V and 1 base from J; bases unmatched to any gene: 5. The CDR3 loop spans 17 amino acids. The CDR3 spells CASSLGRGRETNEKLFF. The CDR3 nucleotides are TGTGCCAGCAGTTTAGGCAGGGGGCGAGAAACTAATGAAAAACTGTTTTTT.

The chain links TRBV10-3 to TRBJ1-3; 9 bases align to TRBD1. The V and J ends lost 5 bases and 4 bases, in that order; junction bases with no gene match: 9. The germline gives CDR1 ENHRY, CDR2 SYGVKD. CDR3 length equals 16 residues. CDR3 DNA sequence: TGTGCCATCAGTTTATACAGGGGGCCGCTGGGAAACACCATATATTTT. Translated: CAISLYRGPLGNTIYF.

V usage is TRBV14 and J usage is TRBJ2-7; D gene uncertain. Germline V CDR1 and CDR2: SGHDN, FVKESK. The germline V and J ends were trimmed by 0 bases and 4 bases, with 13 bases remaining between them. The CDR3 has 15 residues. The CDR3 nucleotides read TGTGCCAGCAGCCAAGAGAGGAAGGGAAAGTACGAGCAGTACTTC. It specifies CASSQERKGKYEQYF.

The rearrangement links TRBV25-1 to TRBJ1-1, with TRBD1 matching 12 bases. Trimming cost V 5 bases and J 11 bases; bases outside gene matches: 9. The CDR3 sequence is 14 residues long. Germline V CDR1 and CDR2: MGHDK, SYGVNS. CDR3 in DNA: TGTGCCAGCAGTCCTCGGGGACAGGGGGCCCAGGCTTTCTTT. Translating it yields CASSPRGQGAQAFF.

The chain is built from TRBV9 and TRBJ1-5; TRBD1 is a possible D gene (5 bases). In germline, CDR1 is SGDLS, CDR2 YYNGEE. The CDR3 sequence is 15 residues long. Deletions cut 2 bases from V and 0 bases from J, with 9 bases between. CDR3 coding DNA: TGTGCCAGCAGCGTGGGGGAGCTTAGCAATCAGCCCCAGCATTTT. This encodes CASSVGELSNQPQHF. The full variable domain, completed using reference TRBV9 and TRBJ1-5, is DSGVTQTPKHLITATGQRVTLRCSPRSGDLSVYWYQQSLDQGLQFLIQYYNGEERAKGNILERFSAQQFPDLHSELNLSSLELGDSALYFCASSVGELSNQPQHFGDGTRLSIL.

The rearrangement uses TRBV12-3 or TRBV12-4 and TRBJ1-1, with D perhaps matching TRBD1 (5 bases). This CDR3 contains 13 residues. CDR3 region: CAARGGMNTEAFF. The CDR3 nucleotides are TGTGCAGCCCGGGGGGGGATGAACACTGAAGCTTTCTTT.

Points on this clonotype: Germline and junction disagree at one end, which may indicate a read error. V usage is TRBV24-1 and J usage is TRBJ1-2, with D unresolved. Germline loops: CDR1 KGHDR, CDR2 SFDVKD. The CDR3 is 14 residues long. The CDR3 DNA reads as TGTGCCACCAGTGATTGGACCGTAAACTATGCCTACACCTTC. Encoded protein: CATSDWTVNYAYTF.

This clonotype has only a few counts. The chain recombines TRBV20-1 with TRBJ2-5; D gene uncertain. V was shortened by 7 bases and J by 5 bases, with 17 bases between the two germline ends. The CDR3 contains 13 residues. In germline, CDR1 is DFQATT, CDR2 SNEGSKA (reference sequence). The CDR3 nucleotides are TGCAGTGGACTCGAAGTCTTGGAGGAGACCCAGTACTTC. Protein: CSGLEVLEETQYF.

The chain carries TRBV15 and TRBJ2-7; D ambiguous. The CDR3 is 11 residues long. V was clipped by 0 bases and J by 7 bases, with 4 bases between them. The V gene's germline CDR1 is LNHNV and CDR2 YYDKDF (reference sequence). For the CDR3, the DNA is TGTGCCACCAGCAGAGATTCGGAGCAGTACTTC. It is translated as CATSRDSEQYF.

This chain links TRBV12-3 or TRBV12-4 with TRBJ2-7; the D gene is possibly TRBD1 (6 bases). V was cut by 4 bases and J by 9 bases, with 10 bases left in between. The CDR3 is 11 amino acids. This CDR3 is CASSYRVGQYF. The CDR3, as DNA: TGTGCCAGCAGTTACAGGGTAGGGCAGTACTTC.

The rearrangement uses TRBV7-9 and TRBJ2-5; 9 bases match TRBD1. The J call may be mistaken, given a closer DNA end match to TRBJ2-7. The CDR3 runs 15 residues. Germline V gene sequence: CDR1 SEHNR, CDR2 FQNEAQ (reference sequence). The CDR3 DNA sequence: TGTGCCAGCAGCTTATTTCCTGGACAGGGGTTCGAGCAGTACTTC. It translates to CASSLFPGQGFEQYF.

The CDR3 sequence is CAISGIQGFYEQYF. CDR3 in DNA: TGTGCCATCAGTGGAATACAGGGGTTTTACGAGCAGTACTTC. The chain couples TRBV10-3 to TRBJ2-7, with 7 positions matching TRBD1. The length of the CDR3 is 14 residues. CDR1 and CDR2 (germline): ENHRY, SYGVKD. Losses at the gene ends were 4 bases for V and 4 bases for J; bases not matched to a gene: 7.

The rearrangement links TRBV4-3 to TRBJ2-2; D is unclear. CDR3 size: 13 residues. Germline V gives CDR1 LGHNA, CDR2 YSLEER. Trimming stripped 4 bases from V and 8 bases from J, with 11 bases between. This chain's CDR3 is CASSRVLTGELFF. CDR3 sequence (DNA): TGCGCCAGCAGCCGAGTATTGACGGGGGAGCTGTTTTTT.

The chain couples TRBV19 to TRBJ1-1, with no clear D. Germline CDR1 LNHDA, CDR2 SQIVND (reference sequence). The germline V and J ends were trimmed by 6 bases and 3 bases, with 17 bases remaining between them. The length of the CDR3 is 15 residues. As DNA, the CDR3 is TGTGCCAGTAGCCCCAATGCGGATTGGTACACTGAAGCTTTCTTT. Residues: CASSPNADWYTEAFF. Full variable domain (remainder filled in from reference TRBV19 and TRBJ1-1): DGGITQSPKYLFRKEGQNVTLSCEQNLNHDAMYWYRQDPGQGLRLIYYSQIVNDFQKGDIAEGYSVSREKKESFPLTVTSAQKNPTAFYLCASSPNADWYTEAFFGQGTRLTVV.

The table lists this clonotype with a few counts. The junction and the germline gene differ at one end; a read error may be behind it. The gene calls are TRBV13 and TRBJ2-2; D might be TRBD1 (6 bases). Germline V gene data show CDR1 as PRHDT and CDR2 as FYEKMQ (reference sequence). CDR3 length: 17 residues. The CDR3 reads CASSLGSERGNTEELFF. Here the CDR3 DNA reads TGTGCCAGCAGCTTAGGATCCGAGAGGGGGAACACCGAGGAGCTGTTTTTT.

V is TRBV5-1 and J is TRBJ2-5; 10 positions agree with TRBD2. The closer fit of TRBJ2-1 to the DNA end suggests the J call may be wrong. Germline CDR1 and CDR2: SGHRS and YFSETQ. This CDR3 has 16 amino acids. CDR3 sequence reads: CASDDATSGRVNEQFF. CDR3 DNA sequence: TGCGCCAGTGATGACGCGACTAGCGGGCGCGTCAATGAGCAGTTCTTC.

This clonotype came up a few times. The V and J genes are TRBV20-1 and TRBJ2-6; D unclear. Trimming pared 2 bases from V and 3 bases from J, leaving 11 bases between. The CDR3 covers 15 residues. The germline gives CDR1 DFQATT, CDR2 SNEGSKA (reference sequence). The CDR3 sequence is CSARNTFIGANVLTF. For the CDR3, the DNA is TGCAGTGCTAGAAACACTTTTATTGGGGCCAACGTCCTGACTTTC.

This clonotype showed up just a few times. An end of the junction does not agree with germline; a read error may underlie this. Here the CDR3 DNA reads TGCGGTGCTAGACCTAGGAACACTGAAGCTTTCTTT. This sequence encodes CGARPRNTEAFF. The chain uses TRBV20-1 and TRBJ1-1, with D unclear. Germline assignment: CDR1 DFQATT and CDR2 SNEGSKA (reference sequence). CDR3 length: 12 amino acids.

This clonotype was counted between two and nine times. The V call is TRBV27, the J call TRBJ2-7; weak D call: TRBD2 (6 bases). CDR3 size: 13 residues. Germline V lookup: CDR1 MNHEY, CDR2 SMNVEV (reference sequence). Trimming pared 8 bases from V and 4 bases from J, leaving 15 bases between. The CDR3 DNA reads as TGTGCCAGCTCCCTCACTAGCACTTACGAGCAGTACTTC. Translated: CASSLTSTYEQYF.

V usage is TRBV9 and J usage is TRBJ2-5; the D gene is possibly TRBD2 (5 bases). The last part of the DNA fits TRBJ2-1 better; the J call may be wrong. In germline, CDR1 is SGDLS, CDR2 YYNGEE. The CDR3 has 13 residues. Written as DNA, the CDR3 is TGTGCCAGCAGCGCTAGCCAGAGCGCTGAGCAGTTCTTC. Translated, it gives CASSASQSAEQFF.

The rearrangement joins TRBV29-1 to TRBJ2-5; TRBD2 aligns across 7 bases. The V gene end was trimmed by 6 bases and the J gene end by 5 bases; junction bases not matched to a gene: 9. CDR3 length equals 13 residues. CDR1 and CDR2 from the germline V gene are SQVTM and ANQGSEA. In nucleotides, the CDR3 is TGCAGCGTCGGAAGAACTAGCGAGGAGACCCAGTACTTC. The encoded protein is CSVGRTSEETQYF.

A few counts support this clonotype. The chain has TRBV12-5 and TRBJ1-2; TRBD1 is a possible D gene (5 bases). The ends were cut back, 6 bases at V and 8 bases at J, with 16 bases in the middle. CDR1 LGHNT and CDR2 FRNRAP come from the germline V gene. The CDR3 contains 13 residues. Here the CDR3 DNA reads TGTGCTAGTGGGACAGACGAATTCGGGGGCTACACCTTC. Protein sequence: CASGTDEFGGYTF.

The V and J genes are TRBV18 and TRBJ2-7; D uncertain. Between the trimmed V and J ends, which lost 3 bases and 2 bases, there was a span of 8 bases. CDR1 is KGHSH, CDR2 LQKENI, per germline. The CDR3 contains 13 residues. CDR3 nucleotide sequence: TGTGCCAGCTCACCTCCACAGCCCTACGAGCAGTACTTC. It is translated as CASSPPQPYEQYF.

V usage is TRBV7-2 and J usage is TRBJ2-3, with TRBD2 as a possible D gene (6 bases). CDR1 and CDR2 from the germline V gene are SGHTA and FQGNSA. This CDR3 has 15 residues. Between the trimmed V and J ends, which lost 6 bases and 0 bases, there was a span of 13 bases. DNA of the CDR3: TGTGCCAGCAGTCGGGGGACTCTCAGCACAGATACGCAGTATTTT. It specifies CASSRGTLSTDTQYF.

In regard to this clonotype: The limits of the CDR3 on the DNA are not certain, so only TCRdb's listed CDR3 is given. V is TRBV19 and J is TRBJ1-1. CDR1 LNHDA and CDR2 SQIVND come from the germline V gene (reference sequence). The CDR3 is 15 amino acids long, termini counted. The CDR3 region is CASSILALRNTEAFF.

About this clonotype itself: A read error may account for a junction end that differs from germline. The gene calls are TRBV5-1 and TRBJ2-2; D is possibly TRBD2 (5 bases). CDR3 length equals 15 residues. Germline V gene data show CDR1 as SGHRS and CDR2 as YFSETQ. DNA for the CDR3: TGCGCCAGCAGCTTGGCCGGGATCGGCACCGGGGAGCCGTTTTTT. Its translation is CASSLAGIGTGEPFF.